This T cell receptor beta chain originates from a study of OX40 agonist ivuxolimab in advanced cancers. Study overall: Recorded diagnoses for dose-escalation patients were hepatocellular carcinoma, melanoma, renal cell or head and neck cancer.

Germline V gives CDR1 SGHTA, CDR2 FQGNSA. Trimming removed 3 bases at V and 4 bases at J, with 12 bases between. The CDR3 runs to 15 residues. TCRdb's copy holds only in-frame clones and misses some; the assay was immunoSEQ multiplex PCR. The table includes some 43,000 clones, 86% detected once. This TCR derives from an adult with an advanced solid tumor such as melanoma, head and neck, liver or kidney cancer. The gene calls are TRBV7-2 and TRBJ2-2; D is perhaps TRBD2 (6 bases). This specimen consisted of CD4+ or CD8+ T cells sorted from blood, obtained in a trial of the OX40 agonist ivuxolimab. CDR3 amino acids: CASSFVLAGTGELFF. The CDR3 DNA is TGTGCCAGCAGCTTCGTACTAGCTGGCACCGGGGAGCTGTTTTTT.